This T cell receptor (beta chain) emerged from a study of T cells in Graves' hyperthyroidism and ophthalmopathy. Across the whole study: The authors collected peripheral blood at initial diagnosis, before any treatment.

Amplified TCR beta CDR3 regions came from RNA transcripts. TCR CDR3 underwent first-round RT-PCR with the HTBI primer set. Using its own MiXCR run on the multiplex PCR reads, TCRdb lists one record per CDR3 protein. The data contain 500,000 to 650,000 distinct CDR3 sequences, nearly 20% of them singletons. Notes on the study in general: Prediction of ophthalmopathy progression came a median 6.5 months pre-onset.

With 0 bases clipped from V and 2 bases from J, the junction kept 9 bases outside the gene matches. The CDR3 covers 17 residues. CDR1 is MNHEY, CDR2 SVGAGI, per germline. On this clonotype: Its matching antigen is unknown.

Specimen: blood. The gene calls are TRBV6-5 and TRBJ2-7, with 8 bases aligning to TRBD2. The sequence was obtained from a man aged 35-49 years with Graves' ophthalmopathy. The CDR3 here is CASSYSTSVIGPYEQYF. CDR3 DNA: TGTGCCAGCAGTTACTCGACTAGCGTGATAGGGCCCTACGAGCAGTACTTC.